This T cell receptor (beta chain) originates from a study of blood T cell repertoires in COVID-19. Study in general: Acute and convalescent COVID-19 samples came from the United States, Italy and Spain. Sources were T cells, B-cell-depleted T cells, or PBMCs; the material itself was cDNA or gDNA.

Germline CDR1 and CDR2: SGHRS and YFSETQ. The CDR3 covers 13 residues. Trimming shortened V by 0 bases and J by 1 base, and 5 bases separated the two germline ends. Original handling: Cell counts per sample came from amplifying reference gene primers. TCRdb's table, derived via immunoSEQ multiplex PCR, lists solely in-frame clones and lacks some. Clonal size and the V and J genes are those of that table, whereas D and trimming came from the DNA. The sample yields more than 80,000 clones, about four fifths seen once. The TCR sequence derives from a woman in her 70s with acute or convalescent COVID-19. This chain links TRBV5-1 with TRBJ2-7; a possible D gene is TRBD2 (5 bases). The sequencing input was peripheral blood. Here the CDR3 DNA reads TGCGCCAGCAGCTTGGCGGGGTCCTACGAGCAGTACTTC. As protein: CASSLAGSYEQYF. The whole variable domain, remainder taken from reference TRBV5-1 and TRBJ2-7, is KAGVTQTPRYLIKTRGQQVTLSCSPISGHRSVSWYQQTPGQGLQFLFEYFSETQRNKGNFPGRFSGRQFSNSRSEMNVSTLELGDSALYLCASSLAGSYEQYFGPGTRLTVT.